This T cell receptor beta chain stems from a study of shared clonotypes between healthy human individuals. In the study overall: CD4 naive cells filled three plates per donor, CD4 memory three, CD8 naive two and CD8 memory one.

Study observations and caveats: Clonotypes that were shared across four donors made up 4.5% to 5% of naive CD4 clonotypes.

Repertoires were generated with immunoSEQ multiplex PCR, while TCRdb's copy carries only in-frame clones and drops some. The table has millions of clones, just under 95% seen once. CD45RO negativity and positive selection for CCR7 defined naive CD8 cells, a population that excluded terminally differentiated effector memory CD45RA+ cells. Each sample came from a Caucasian adult donor living in Nashville, Tennessee. For this clone: What it binds is not known.

The sample comprised naive CD8+ T cells sorted from blood. This TCR was recovered from a man younger than 35 in good health.

As DNA, the CDR3 is TGCGCCAGCAGCCAAAGGGCGGGACAGGGCACCGGGGAGCTGTTTTTT. The encoded protein is CASSQRAGQGTGELFF. The J gene is TRBJ2-2, the V gene TRBV4-1; 9 bases agree with TRBD1. The germline CDR1 and CDR2 sequences are MGHRA and YSYEKL. This CDR3 region has 16 residues. The junction had 5 bases not matched to a gene; V was cut back by 2 bases and J by 4 bases.